Each of the 11 T cell receptor beta chains below was sequenced from the same sample in a study of spatial heterogeneity in lung cancer. Study-level results: Within tumors, counts of expanded alpha and beta TCRs tracked tumor mutation counts.

TCRdb fed the 5' RACE reads into MiXCR, producing one record per CDR3 protein. The sample shows roughly 17,000 distinct CDR3 sequences, about 6.7% of them seen only once. Which antigens these TCRs recognize remains unknown. As to time point: sample taken at primary tumor resection. Sequences were derived from lung tumor tissue, sampled at surgery. The receptors derive from a female donor with early-stage non-small cell lung cancer.

This clonotype was observed at least ten times. This beta chain is a stray sequence in a library constructed for alpha chains; its clone size is not meaningful. The genes are TRBV7-3 and TRBJ1-2; 8 bases align to TRBD1. From germline, CDR1 is SGHTA and CDR2 FQGTGA. This CDR3 comprises 13 residues. The V and J ends lost 3 bases and 8 bases, in that order; junction bases with no gene match: 5. The CDR3 region is CASSFQGARGYTF. CDR3 bases: TGTGCCAGCAGCTTTCAGGGGGCGCGAGGCTACACCTTC.

This clonotype was detected many times. This beta chain is an off-target read within a library intended for alpha chains, so its frequency means little. The rearrangement uses TRBV7-2 and TRBJ1-1; no clear D. Looked up from germline, CDR1 is SGHTA and CDR2 is FQGNSA. Trimming removed 3 bases at V and 3 bases at J, with 14 bases between. The CDR3 has 15 residues. CDR3 sequence: CASSFRAGLDTEAFF. The DNA of the CDR3 is TGTGCCAGCAGCTTCCGCGCGGGTTTGGACACTGAAGCTTTCTTT. The variable domain in full, completed from reference TRBV7-2 and TRBJ1-1, reads GAGVSQSPSNKVTEKGKDVELRCDPISGHTALYWYRQSLGQGLEFLIYFQGNSAPDKSGLPSDRFSAERTGGSVSTLTIQRTQQEDSAVYLCASSFRAGLDTEAFFGQGTRLTVV.

The sample holds many counts of this clonotype. This beta chain is a stray sequence in a library constructed for alpha chains; its clone size is not meaningful. The gene calls are TRBV5-1 and TRBJ1-6; a possible D gene is TRBD1 (6 bases). Germline-derived CDR1 and CDR2 are SGHRS and YFSETQ. The V and J ends lost 5 bases and 0 bases respectively, with 12 bases between them. CDR3 length: 16 amino acids. The CDR3 reads CASSLEGGSYNSPLHF. The CDR3 coding sequence is TGCGCCAGCAGTCTCGAAGGGGGCTCCTATAATTCACCCCTCCACTTT.

By share, this clonotype ranks as medium-sized. This beta chain lies outside the target of a library built for alpha chains; its clone size means little. This rearrangement joins TRBV6-2 or TRBV6-3 to TRBJ1-5; D is ambiguous. The CDR3 is 13 residues long. Trimming pared 2 bases from V and 3 bases from J, leaving 5 bases between. The germline V gene has CDR1 MNHEY and CDR2 SVGEGT. CDR3: CASSYADNQPQHF. CDR3 in DNA: TGTGCCAGCAGTTACGCAGACAATCAGCCCCAGCATTTT.

This clonotype was seen at least ten times. The library was built for alpha chains, so this beta chain is an off-target read and its size means little. The chain carries TRBV11-3 and TRBJ2-1; D remains ambiguous. Looked up from germline, CDR1 is SGHNT and CDR2 is YENEEA. The V gene lost 0 bases and the J gene lost 7 bases, with 10 bases spanning the gap. The CDR3 spans 14 residues. CDR3 in DNA: TGTGCCAGCAGCTTAGATTCGACGGATAATGAGCAGTTCTTC. It is translated as CASSLDSTDNEQFF.

Worth noting for this clonotype: A much larger clone sits a single nucleotide away, making a read error possible. No conserved phenylalanine or tryptophan is present at the end of the CDR3, so a read error is the likely explanation. Within a library made for alpha chains, this beta chain is off target, and its count is uninformative. This chain connects TRBV27 to TRBJ1-3; the match to TRBD1 covers 8 bases. Germline V gene data show CDR1 as MNHEY and CDR2 as SMNVEV (reference sequence). The CDR3 consists of 15 residues. J lost 4 bases, V lost 0 bases, and 2 bases had no gene match. This CDR3 is CASSLSRGLGNTIYL. CDR3 DNA sequence: TGTGCCAGCAGTTTATCCAGGGGGCTCGGAAACACCATATATTTG.

Ten or more counts support this clonotype. Found in a library prepared for alpha chains, this beta chain is an off-target read, and its abundance has little meaning. The chain has TRBV10-3 and TRBJ1-1, with D possibly matching TRBD1 (6 bases). Germline V lookup: CDR1 ENHRY, CDR2 SYGVKD. Trimming left V 4 bases short and J 4 bases short, with 16 bases between. The CDR3 loop spans 15 amino acids. The CDR3 DNA follows: TGTGCCATCAGTGGTTGGACAGCTGACGGCACTGAAGCTTTCTTT. Translating gives CAISGWTADGTEAFF.

This clonotype was picked up many times. This beta chain appears as a stray read in a library generated for alpha chains; its size is not informative. The chain carries TRBV9 and TRBJ1-2; D not certain. Germline V gene lookup returns CDR1 SGDLS and CDR2 YYNGEE. The CDR3 has 12 residues. V lost 4 bases and J 3 bases, leaving 7 bases between the germline ends. The DNA of the CDR3 is TGTGCCAGCAGCAAGGGAGACTATGGCTACACCTTC. It encodes CASSKGDYGYTF. The full variable domain, completed using reference TRBV9 and TRBJ1-2, is DSGVTQTPKHLITATGQRVTLRCSPRSGDLSVYWYQQSLDQGLQFLIQYYNGEERAKGNILERFSAQQFPDLHSELNLSSLELGDSALYFCASSKGDYGYTFGSGTRLTVV.

This clonotype was seen at least ten times. This beta chain turned up in a library designed for alpha chains; as an off-target read, its abundance says little. The genes are TRBV11-2 and TRBJ1-1, with no clear D. The length of the CDR3 is 13 residues. V was pared by 5 bases and J by 7 bases, with 14 bases between. Germline V gene lookup returns CDR1 SGHAT and CDR2 FQNNGV. CDR3 protein: CASSQGIRGEAFF. DNA for the CDR3: TGTGCCAGCAGCCAAGGAATCCGGGGTGAAGCTTTCTTT.

This clonotype was counted many times. This beta chain came through as a stray read in a library set up for alpha chains, and its size says little. The chain joins TRBV7-2 to TRBJ2-1; TRBD2 might be the D (6 bases). Trimming left V 4 bases short and J 7 bases short, with 17 bases between. CDR3 length: 15 residues. The germline V gene encodes CDR1 SGHTA and CDR2 FQGNSA. The CDR3 is CASSYQTGTGNEQFF. The CDR3 coding sequence is TGTGCCAGCAGCTATCAGACCGGGACTGGAAATGAGCAGTTCTTC. Full variable domain (rest looked up from reference TRBV7-2 and TRBJ2-1): GAGVSQSPSNKVTEKGKDVELRCDPISGHTALYWYRQSLGQGLEFLIYFQGNSAPDKSGLPSDRFSAERTGGSVSTLTIQRTQQEDSAVYLCASSYQTGTGNEQFFGPGTRLTVL.

This clonotype showed up many times. Found in a library prepared for alpha chains, this beta chain is an off-target read, and its abundance has little meaning. The chain employs TRBV5-6 and TRBJ2-5, with 7 bases that match TRBD2. There are 17 residues in the CDR3. Germline CDR1 SGHDT, CDR2 YYEEEE. V gave up 4 bases and J gave up 5 bases; unmatched junction bases: 17. The CDR3 loop reads CASSLYSSGRWRETQYF. The CDR3 bases are TGTGCCAGCAGCCTCTATAGTAGCGGGCGGTGGAGGGAGACCCAGTACTTC.